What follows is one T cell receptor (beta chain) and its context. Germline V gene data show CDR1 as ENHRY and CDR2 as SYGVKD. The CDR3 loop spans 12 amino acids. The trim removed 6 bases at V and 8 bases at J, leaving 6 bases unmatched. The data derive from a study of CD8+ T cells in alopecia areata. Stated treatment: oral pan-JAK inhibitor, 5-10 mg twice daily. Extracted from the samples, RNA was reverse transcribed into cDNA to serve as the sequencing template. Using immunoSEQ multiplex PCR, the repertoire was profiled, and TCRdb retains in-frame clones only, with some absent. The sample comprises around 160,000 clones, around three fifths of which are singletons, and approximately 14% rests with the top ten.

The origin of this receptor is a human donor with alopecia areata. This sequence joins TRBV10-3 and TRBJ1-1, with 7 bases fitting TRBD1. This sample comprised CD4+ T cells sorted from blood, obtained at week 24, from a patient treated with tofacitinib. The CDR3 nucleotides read TGTGCCATCAGCGGACAGGCCGAGGAAGCTTTCTTT. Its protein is CAISGQAEEAFF.